This TCR beta chain was sequenced for a study of early T cells in non-severe SARS-CoV-2 infection (dated by TCRdb to 2020 to 2022). In the study overall: Because TCR sequencing was done on bulk RNA from unsorted whole blood, the alpha and beta chains could not be paired.

This clonotype was detected ten times or more. Its antigen is still unknown. No clone much larger than this one lies a single base away; base qualities are absent. The study was a case-control design nested within a healthcare worker cohort in London, UK, with weekly nasopharyngeal swab PCR tests and blood sampling. Healthcare workers were recruited between 23 and 31 March 2020, during the week of the UK lockdown, and were followed weekly for up to roughly 16 weeks. Study-wide conclusions, independent of this receptor: VDJdb matching was skewed toward anti-spike CD8 responses and likely underestimated virus-specific expansions, missing private and CD4 specificities.

V is clipped by 6 bases and J by 6 bases, and the sequence between their germline boundaries is 12 bases long. Reading from cysteine to phenylalanine, the CDR3 counts 13 amino acids. The CDR3 DNA has 39 bases and is translated from base 1. Looking up the germline V gene yields CDR1 SGHVS and CDR2 FNYEAQ. The library was produced with 5' RACE. Instrument used: NextSeq 500. Unique molecular identifiers were attached to individual cDNA molecules in the TCR library protocol so that sequencing error and PCR bias could be corrected. Both TCR alpha and beta chains were sequenced, and tight co-correlation was observed between alpha and beta sequence abundances in each sample. The paper's data handling went like this. Decombinator V4 was used to annotate the V gene, J gene and CDR3 of the TCR sequences. TCRs were defined as expanded if a significant change between any two time points was detected under a Poisson model with p below 0.0001. Abundances of TCRs were expressed as counts per million after normalisation to the total number of TCRs sequenced in each sample. MAIT TCRs were defined by TRAV1-2 paired with TRAJ12, TRAJ20 or TRAJ33, and iNKT TCRs by TRAV10 paired with TRAJ18. VDJdb, accessed 1 November 2021, was searched for CMV, EBV and SARS-CoV-2 annotated TCRs, with TCRs annotated for multiple antigens excluded. The raw public data were reprocessed by TCRdb itself: fastp quality trimming at Q25, MiXCR clonotype calling, in-frame beta chains only. One record per CDR3 amino acid sequence lists the most common genes and DNA. The V and J calls and clone size come from TCRdb's table, not from the authors' own analysis. The sample profile shows some 66,000 distinct CDR3 sequences; 13% of them were found once. The top ten clonotypes cover roughly 8.3% of the sample.

The chain couples TRBV7-6 to TRBJ2-1; matching of 5 bases hints at TRBD2 as the D gene. This TCR was recovered from an adult who was a healthcare worker with PCR-confirmed SARS-CoV-2 infection or an uninfected control (not recorded which). The sample consisted of whole blood. For the CDR3, the sequence is CASSLATRNEQFF. In nucleotide form, the sequence is TGTGCCAGCAGTCTAGCAACCCGCAATGAGCAGTTCTTC.